The rows below give T cell receptor beta chains drawn from one sample of a study of blood T cell repertoires in COVID-19. Clones were read by immunoSEQ multiplex PCR, and TCRdb kept only the in-frame ones, dropping some. The table lists 79,000 or so clones, 75% to 90% of them singletons. Sequenced input: peripheral blood. These receptors all come from a human donor in a cohort sampled during active COVID-19. CDR3s include the opening cysteine and the closing phenylalanine or tryptophan. Fields, in order: J gene, V gene, CDR3 protein.

J: TRBJ2-2
V: TRBV10-1
CDR3: CASSDPASGPGELFF

J: TRBJ2-5
V: TRBV7-2
CDR3: CASSLGPDRDQYF

J: TRBJ1-1
V: TRBV29-1
CDR3: CSGTRDTNTEAFF

J: TRBJ1-1
V: TRBV10-3
CDR3: CAIRATGAARDTEAFF

J: TRBJ2-3
V: TRBV7-2
CDR3: CASSETTGGWVDTQYF

J: TRBJ1-1
V: TRBV6-5
CDR3: CASSYNRYTEAFF

J: TRBJ2-7
V: TRBV11-2
CDR3: CASSPGTSGVWYF

J: TRBJ2-7
V: TRBV6-6
CDR3: CAAGGLGEQYF

J: TRBJ2-7
V: TRBV5-1
CDR3: CASSSYRAGEVEQYF

J: TRBJ2-5
V: TRBV7-9
CDR3: CASSLAYGTDVQETQYF

J: TRBJ2-7
V: TRBV6-5
CDR3: CASSSVTHSYEQYF

J: TRBJ2-5
V: TRBV7-8
CDR3: CASSPPGETQYF

J: TRBJ2-3
V: TRBV5-8
CDR3: CASSFLSISGRATDTQYF

J: TRBJ1-5
V: TRBV4-3
CDR3: CASSQDVHSNQPQHF

J: TRBJ2-5
V: TRBV5-1
CDR3: CASSLVLAGETQYF

J: TRBJ2-2
V: TRBV11-3
CDR3: CASSWDRGDTGELFF

J: TRBJ2-7
V: TRBV6-5
CDR3: CASTRPGTGGLEQYF

J: TRBJ1-1
V: TRBV5-1
CDR3: CASSLERGTSPEAFF

J: TRBJ2-1
V: TRBV6-6
CDR3: CASRGRGGNEQFF

J: TRBJ2-5
V: TRBV10-2
CDR3: CASSTWTQQETQYF

J: TRBJ1-1
V: TRBV11-2
CDR3: CASSLKRSEAFF

J: TRBJ2-5
V: TRBV6-5
CDR3: CASSYSSGANQETQYF

J: TRBJ1-6
V: TRBV28
CDR3: CASSRVKSPLHF

J: TRBJ2-1
V: TRBV25-1
CDR3: CVERGFSYNEQFF

J: TRBJ2-7
V: TRBV9
CDR3: CASSGGLAGPYEQYF

J: TRBJ1-6
V: TRBV11-3
CDR3: CASSRGTGIGSPLHF

J: TRBJ2-1
V: TRBV5-1
CDR3: CASSLARDYFYNEQFF

J: TRBJ2-1
V: TRBV6-4
CDR3: CASSDWPSQDNEQFF

J: TRBJ2-5
V: TRBV7-9
CDR3: CASSLTSGGAGQTQYF

J: TRBJ2-7
V: TRBV5-1
CDR3: CASSLQRAYEQYF